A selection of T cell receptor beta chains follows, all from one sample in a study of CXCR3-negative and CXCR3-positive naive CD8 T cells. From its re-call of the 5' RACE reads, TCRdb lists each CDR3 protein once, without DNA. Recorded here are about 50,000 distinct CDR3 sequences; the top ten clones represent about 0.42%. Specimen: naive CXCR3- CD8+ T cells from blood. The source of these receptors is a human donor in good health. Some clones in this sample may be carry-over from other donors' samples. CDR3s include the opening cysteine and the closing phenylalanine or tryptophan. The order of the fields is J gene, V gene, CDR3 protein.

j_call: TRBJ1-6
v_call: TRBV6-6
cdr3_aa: CASSYWQDNSPLHF

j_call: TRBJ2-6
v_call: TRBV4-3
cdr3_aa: CASSQVSPGANVLTF

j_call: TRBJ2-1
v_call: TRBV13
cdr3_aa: CASSHGGYEQFF

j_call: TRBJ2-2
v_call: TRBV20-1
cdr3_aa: CSARDTTSNTGELFF

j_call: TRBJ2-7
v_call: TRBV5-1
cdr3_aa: CATRESSLSVYEQYF

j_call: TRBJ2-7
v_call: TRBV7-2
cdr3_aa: CASSLVGSSDEQYF

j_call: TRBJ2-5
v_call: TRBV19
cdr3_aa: CASSMWTAETQYF

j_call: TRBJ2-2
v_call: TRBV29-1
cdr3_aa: CSVGAGGLNTGELFF

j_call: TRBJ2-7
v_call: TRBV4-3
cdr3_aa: CASSQVGLAYEQYF

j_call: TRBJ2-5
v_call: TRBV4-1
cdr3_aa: CASSHSEGRGPRETQYF

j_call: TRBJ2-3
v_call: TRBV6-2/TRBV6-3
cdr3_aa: CASSTGSGGLWGTDTQYF

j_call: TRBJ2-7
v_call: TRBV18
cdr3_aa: CASSPGSDPIQNTPSPDYEQYF

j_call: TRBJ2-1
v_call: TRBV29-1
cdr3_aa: CSVERRNIQVASIHEQFF

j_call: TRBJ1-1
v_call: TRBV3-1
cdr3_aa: CASSHPVGAGTEAFF

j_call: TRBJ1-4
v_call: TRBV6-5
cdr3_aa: CASRHSPRTGGYEKLFF

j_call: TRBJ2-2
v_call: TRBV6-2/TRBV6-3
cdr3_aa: CASSTTAGAENTGELFF

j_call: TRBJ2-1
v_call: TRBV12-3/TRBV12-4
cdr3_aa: CASSWVGNEQFF

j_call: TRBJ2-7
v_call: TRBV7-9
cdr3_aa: CASSARQRYEQYF

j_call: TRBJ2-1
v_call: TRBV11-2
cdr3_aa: CASSLAASGDSYNEQFF

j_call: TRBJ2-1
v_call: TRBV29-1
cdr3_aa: CSVVGYNEQFF

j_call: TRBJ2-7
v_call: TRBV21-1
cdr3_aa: CASSTAGAVSWPYEQYF

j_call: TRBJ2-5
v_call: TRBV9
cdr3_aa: CASSEGLADPDTQYF

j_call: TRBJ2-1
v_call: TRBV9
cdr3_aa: CASSGGLAGGSSYNEQFF

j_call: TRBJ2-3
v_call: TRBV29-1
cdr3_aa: CSANLLSRDTQYF